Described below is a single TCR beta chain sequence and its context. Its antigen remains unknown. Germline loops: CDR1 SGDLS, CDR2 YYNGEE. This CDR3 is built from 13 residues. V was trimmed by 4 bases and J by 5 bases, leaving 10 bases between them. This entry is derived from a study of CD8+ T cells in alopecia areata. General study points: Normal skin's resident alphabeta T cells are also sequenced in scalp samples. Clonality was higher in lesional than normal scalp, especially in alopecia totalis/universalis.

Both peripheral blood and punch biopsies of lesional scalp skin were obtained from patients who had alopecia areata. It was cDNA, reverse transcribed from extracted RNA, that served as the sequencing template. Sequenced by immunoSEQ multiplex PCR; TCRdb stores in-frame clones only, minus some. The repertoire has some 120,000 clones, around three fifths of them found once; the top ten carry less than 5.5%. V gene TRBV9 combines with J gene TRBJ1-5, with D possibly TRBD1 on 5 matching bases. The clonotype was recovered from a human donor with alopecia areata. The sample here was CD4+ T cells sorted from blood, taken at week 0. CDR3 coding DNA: TGTGCCAGCAGCCCTCAAGGGGATCAGCCCCAGCATTTT. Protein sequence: CASSPQGDQPQHF.